These T cell receptor beta chains were read from a single sample in a study of blood T cell repertoires in COVID-19. Libraries were prepared by immunoSEQ multiplex PCR; TCRdb keeps only in-frame clonotypes and omits some of them. The sample holds some 130,000 clones, more than 90% seen once. The sample consisted of peripheral blood. These TCRs come from a man aged 45-65 years with active COVID-19. The CDR3 runs from the conserved cysteine through the conserved F or W. A D gene is named only where the DNA matches it firmly. Expanded clones are given a class, and other clones once, few, many or no size at all.

j_call,d_call,clone_size,v_call,cdr3_nt,cdr3_aa
TRBJ1-1,TRBD1,-,TRBV10-2,TGCGCCAGCAGCGAACAACAGGGGAAAGGGACTGAAGCTTTCTTT,CASSEQQGKGTEAFF
TRBJ2-5,-,-,TRBV5-1,TGCGCCAGCAGCCAGGGGGAGACCCAGTACTTC,CASSQGETQYF
TRBJ2-1,-,-,TRBV29-1,TGCAGCGTTGACTTGTACAATGAGCAGTTCTTC,CSVDLYNEQFF
TRBJ1-4,-,once,TRBV6-1,TGTGCCAGCAGTGAGATTGTGGTCGCCGGGGAAAAACTGTTTTTT,CASSEIVVAGEKLFF
TRBJ1-2,TRBD1,-,TRBV12-3/TRBV12-4,TGTGCCAGCACCGGGACAGGGGTACAAGGCTACACCTTC,CASTGTGVQGYTF
TRBJ2-1,-,few,TRBV20-1,TGCAGTGCTAGTAGGTACAGGGCCGCCTACAATGAGCAGTTCTTC,CSASRYRAAYNEQFF
TRBJ1-1,-,-,TRBV30,TGTGCCTGGAGTACAGGGAATTTCAACACTGAAGCTTTCTTT,CAWSTGNFNTEAFF
TRBJ1-4,-,-,TRBV5-8,TGTGCCAGCAGCAGAACCGGGACAAATGAAAAACTGTTTTTT,CASSRTGTNEKLFF
TRBJ1-2,-,-,TRBV20-1,TGCAGTGCTAGTGCAGGGCCGAGCTACACCTTC,CSASAGPSYTF
TRBJ1-2,-,-,TRBV9,TGTGCCAGCAGGGGGCAATCTACTAACTATGGCTACACCTTC,CASRGQSTNYGYTF
TRBJ2-7,TRBD1,once,TRBV6-5,TGTGCCAGCAGTTCTCGGGACAGAAGCTCCTACGAGCAGTACTTC,CASSSRDRSSYEQYF
TRBJ2-5,-,-,TRBV5-8,TGTGCCAGCAGCTTAATAGACCAAGAGACCCAGTACTTC,CASSLIDQETQYF
TRBJ2-5,TRBD1,-,TRBV7-2,TGTGCCAGCAGCCCACCTCGGACAGGAAAAGAGACCCAGTACTTC,CASSPPRTGKETQYF